Each of the 32 T cell receptor beta chains below was sequenced from the same sample in a study of OX40 agonist ivuxolimab in advanced cancers. Libraries were prepared by immunoSEQ multiplex PCR; TCRdb keeps only in-frame clonotypes and omits some of them. The data show some 62,000 clones, about four fifths seen once. This specimen consisted of CD4+ or CD8+ T cells sorted from blood, obtained in a trial of the OX40 agonist ivuxolimab. The origin of the receptors is an adult with an advanced solid tumor such as melanoma, head and neck, liver or kidney cancer.

The chain links TRBV5-4 to TRBJ2-3; D gene ambiguous. V was shortened by 0 bases and J by 0 bases, with 8 bases between the two germline ends. The CDR3 length is 15 residues. Germline V lookup: CDR1 SGHNT, CDR2 YYREEE (reference sequence). The CDR3 is CASSLGGSSTDTQYF. The CDR3 DNA follows: TGTGCCAGCAGCTTGGGGGGATCTAGCACAGATACGCAGTATTTT.

The chain carries TRBV7-2 and TRBJ2-3, with TRBD2 matching over 9 bases. Germline CDR1 SGHTA, CDR2 FQGNSA. The CDR3 sequence is 16 residues long. V shed 5 bases and J 6 bases; nucleotides not matched to a gene: 12. In nucleotides, the CDR3 is TGTGCCAGCAGCGGAGCTGGAGCGGGGGGAGGGGATACGCAGTATTTT. Amino acids: CASSGAGAGGGDTQYF. Filled out from reference TRBV7-2 and TRBJ2-3, the complete variable domain reads GAGVSQSPSNKVTEKGKDVELRCDPISGHTALYWYRQSLGQGLEFLIYFQGNSAPDKSGLPSDRFSAERTGGSVSTLTIQRTQQEDSAVYLCASSGAGAGGGDTQYFGPGTRLTVL.

This rearrangement joins TRBV9 to TRBJ2-5; D may match TRBD1 or TRBD2 (5 bases each). Trimming left V 3 bases short and J 4 bases short, with 16 bases between. Germline assignment: CDR1 SGDLS and CDR2 YYNGEE. The CDR3 spans 15 residues. CDR3 amino acids: CASSANWGIGETQYF. In nucleotides, the CDR3 is TGTGCCAGCAGCGCAAACTGGGGGATCGGAGAGACCCAGTACTTC.

This clone was recorded a few times. The rearrangement joins TRBV4-2 to TRBJ1-3, with 7 bases aligning to TRBD1. After removal of 1 base from V and 0 bases from J, the junction contained 9 bases not matched to a gene. The germline gives CDR1 LGHNA, CDR2 YNFKEQ. The CDR3 has 18 residues. In DNA form, the CDR3 reads TGTGCCAGCAGCCAAGTTTCAGGGGGGGTGCTCTCTGGAAACACCATATATTTT. Its translation: CASSQVSGGVLSGNTIYF.

The J gene is TRBJ2-7, the V gene TRBV27; D could derive from TRBD1 or TRBD2 (5 bases each). Germline values: CDR1 MNHEY, CDR2 SMNVEV (reference sequence). V was clipped by 2 bases and J by 6 bases, with 14 bases between them. The CDR3 length is 14 residues. The CDR3 region has the DNA TGTGCCAGCAGTTTACCGGGACGAGAGGCCGAGCAGTACTTC. This gives the protein CASSLPGREAEQYF.

This clone was counted between two and nine times. The chain uses TRBV4-1 and TRBJ2-1; a possible D gene is TRBD2 (6 bases). The V gene lost 1 base and the J gene lost 8 bases, with 15 bases spanning the gap. CDR3 length: 15 amino acids. CDR1 is MGHRA and CDR2 is YSYEKL in the germline V gene. The chain's CDR3 is CASSQAPSVVDEQFF. The DNA of the CDR3 is TGCGCCAGCAGCCAAGCCCCTAGCGTAGTGGATGAGCAGTTCTTC.

V is TRBV27 and J is TRBJ1-4, with D possibly matching TRBD1 (6 bases). The V and J ends lost 2 bases and 7 bases respectively, with 17 bases between them. This CDR3 is 16 amino acids long. Germline V gives CDR1 MNHEY, CDR2 SMNVEV (reference sequence). CDR3 protein: CASSLARGGRPEKLFF. The CDR3 nucleotides read TGTGCCAGCAGTTTAGCCCGGGGGGGGCGACCTGAAAAACTGTTTTTT.

The chain couples TRBV7-9 to TRBJ2-3; 11 nucleotides align to TRBD2. The CDR3 consists of 16 residues. Germline V lookup: CDR1 SEHNR, CDR2 FQNEAQ (reference sequence). J gave up 4 bases and V 5 bases, and 8 bases lay outside the gene matches. CDR3 loop: CASSPRLAGGADTQYF. CDR3 sequence (DNA): TGTGCCAGCAGCCCTAGGTTAGCGGGGGGGGCAGATACGCAGTATTTT.

This rearrangement joins TRBV29-1 to TRBJ2-3; TRBD2 aligns across 11 bases. Germline V gene sequence: CDR1 SQVTM, CDR2 ANQGSEA. The CDR3 loop spans 15 amino acids. Unmatched junction bases numbered 3, after V lost 3 bases and J lost 1 base. This chain's CDR3 is CSVETSGVGTDTQYF. As DNA, the CDR3 is TGCAGCGTTGAGACTAGCGGGGTCGGCACAGATACGCAGTATTTT.

The chain has TRBV4-1 and TRBJ2-5; D unresolved. V was cut by 2 bases and J by 4 bases, with 14 bases left in between. The CDR3 is 15 amino acids. Per the germline V gene, CDR1 is MGHRA and CDR2 is YSYEKL. CDR3 sequence: CASSQLPTAAETQYF. For the CDR3, the DNA is TGCGCCAGCAGCCAACTTCCGACTGCCGCAGAGACCCAGTACTTC.

The J gene is TRBJ1-3, the V gene TRBV7-8; D gene unclear. The CDR3 is 15 amino acids. V lost 1 base, J lost 7 bases, and 14 bases lay in between. The germline V gene encodes CDR1 SGHVS and CDR2 FQNEAQ. The CDR3 loop is CASSLGGAGVNTIYF. CDR3 sequence (DNA): TGTGCCAGCAGCTTAGGAGGAGCGGGAGTGAACACCATATATTTT.

The rearrangement links TRBV2 to TRBJ1-4, with D unresolved. Germline V CDR1 and CDR2: SNHLY, FYNNEI. The ends were cut back, 9 bases at V and 5 bases at J, with 10 bases in the middle. This CDR3 is 12 amino acids long. CDR3 coding DNA: TGTGCCAGTAGGCAGCTGAATGAAAAACTGTTTTTT. Translating gives CASRQLNEKLFF.

V is TRBV9 and J is TRBJ1-3; D is unclear. With 0 bases removed from V and 4 bases from J, the gap between germline ends came to 8 bases. Germline V gene sequence: CDR1 SGDLS, CDR2 YYNGEE. The CDR3 runs to 14 residues. The CDR3 here is CASSVGGVGNTIYF. In DNA form, the CDR3 reads TGTGCCAGCAGCGTAGGTGGGGTCGGAAACACCATATATTTT.

The chain links TRBV19 to TRBJ2-3; unclear D gene. Per germline, CDR1 LNHDA and CDR2 SQIVND (reference sequence). With 2 bases removed from V and 2 bases from J, the gap between germline ends came to 11 bases. The CDR3 extends over 15 amino acids. The CDR3 region is CASSITGRATDTQYF. The CDR3 bases are TGTGCCAGTAGTATAACGGGCCGAGCCACAGATACGCAGTATTTT.

The rearrangement joins TRBV5-4 to TRBJ2-7, with 9 bases identical to TRBD1. Trimming cost V 2 bases and J 4 bases; bases outside gene matches: 7. The CDR3 has 15 residues. Germline-derived CDR1 and CDR2 are SGHNT and YYREEE (reference sequence). The CDR3 here is CASSFTGQGRYEQYF. The CDR3 region has the DNA TGTGCCAGCAGCTTTACCGGACAGGGGCGGTACGAGCAGTACTTC.

The chain is built from TRBV7-8 and TRBJ1-1, with D tentatively TRBD1 (5 bases). The length of the CDR3 is 16 residues. From germline, CDR1 is SGHVS and CDR2 FQNEAQ. With 3 bases removed from V and 1 base from J, the gap between germline ends came to 15 bases. The CDR3, as DNA: TGTGCCAGCAGCTTCGGGGGGGGATCCGGGAACACTGAAGCTTTCTTT. It yields the protein CASSFGGGSGNTEAFF.

This sequence joins TRBV6-6 and TRBJ1-5, with D tentatively TRBD1 (5 bases). Per the germline V gene, CDR1 is MNHNY and CDR2 is SVGAGI (reference sequence). This CDR3 is built from 14 residues. Trimming took off 5 bases at V and 0 bases at J, with 8 bases between the two ends. The CDR3 spells CASSVDSSNQPQHF. The CDR3 nucleotides are TGTGCCAGCAGTGTCGACAGTAGCAATCAGCCCCAGCATTTT.

This clone was counted a single time. This chain joins TRBV30 and TRBJ2-1; D remains ambiguous. The length of the CDR3 is 16 residues. V shed 2 bases and J shed 0 bases, with 14 bases lying between them. Germline-derived CDR1 and CDR2 are GTSNPN and SVGIG (reference sequence). CDR3 nucleotides: TGTGCCTGGAGTCCGATGACGGCCGGCTCCTACAATGAGCAGTTCTTC. Residues: CAWSPMTAGSYNEQFF.

This chain uses TRBV28 with TRBJ2-5; 16 bases line up with TRBD2. This CDR3 region has 17 residues. Trimming took 6 bases from V and 1 from J; bases not matched to a gene: 5. Germline loops: CDR1 MDHEN, CDR2 SYDVKM. The CDR3 nucleotides are TGTGCCAGCAGCCCGGGACTAGCGGGAGGGATCCAAGAGACCCAGTACTTC. Translating gives CASSPGLAGGIQETQYF.

This clone was recorded a few times. This sequence joins TRBV28 and TRBJ2-7; D remains unclear. Trimming removed 10 bases from V and 6 bases from J, with 7 bases in between. Germline CDR1 and CDR2: MDHEN and SYDVKM. This CDR3 contains 9 residues. DNA of the CDR3: TGTGCCATTGGATTCGAGCAGTACTTC. It is translated as CAIGFEQYF.

The V and J genes are TRBV19 and TRBJ2-3; D perhaps matches TRBD2 (5 bases). CDR1 is LNHDA and CDR2 is SQIVND in the germline V gene (reference sequence). The CDR3 contains 20 residues. V lost 7 bases and J 4 bases, leaving 33 bases between the germline ends. CDR3 nucleotide sequence: TGTGCCAGTAATGAAAAACAACTTTACAGACCTCATTACGGGGCAGATACGCAGTATTTT. Its protein product is CASNEKQLYRPHYGADTQYF.

The genes are TRBV7-9 and TRBJ1-2, with D uncertain. Germline V gene data show CDR1 as SEHNR and CDR2 as FQNEAQ (reference sequence). This CDR3 spans 14 amino acids. V gave up 5 bases and J gave up 3 bases, with 13 bases separating them. In nucleotides, the CDR3 is TGTGCCAGCAGCCGCACCACAGCGGACTATGGCTACACCTTC. It is translated as CASSRTTADYGYTF.

The genes are TRBV5-4 and TRBJ2-7; TRBD1 agrees at 10 bases. The CDR3 is 14 residues long. V lost 3 bases, J lost 3 bases, and 3 bases stayed unmatched. Germline V gene sequence: CDR1 SGHNT, CDR2 YYREEE (reference sequence). The CDR3, as DNA: TGTGCCAGCAGCTGGGGGACAGGGGACTACGAGCAGTACTTC. Translating gives CASSWGTGDYEQYF.

The chain combines TRBV5-5 with TRBJ2-2, with TRBD2 matching 11 bases. Germline CDR1 is SGHKS and CDR2 is YYEKEE (reference sequence). The V segment lost 4 bases and the J segment 4 bases; nucleotides outside the gene matches: 6. The CDR3 length is 16 residues. CDR3 loop: CASSELAGEVTGELFF. CDR3 DNA: TGTGCCAGCAGCGAACTAGCGGGGGAGGTCACCGGGGAGCTGTTTTTT.

The chain uses TRBV5-6 and TRBJ1-2, with D maybe TRBD1 (5 bases). V lost 2 bases and J lost 4, with 15 bases in between. This CDR3 contains 15 residues. Germline CDR1 reads SGHDT; CDR2 reads YYEEEE. In DNA form, the CDR3 reads TGTGCCAGCAGCTTTCCGGCAGGGTCCGCCTATGGCTACACCTTC. Translating gives CASSFPAGSAYGYTF.

Concerning this clone: Mismatch with germline at one junction end may stem from a read error. This sample includes further DNA sequences coding for the same CDR3. The chain joins TRBV27 to TRBJ2-1, with a possible D match to TRBD2 (5 bases). This CDR3 is 12 amino acids long. Looked up from germline, CDR1 is MNHEY and CDR2 is SMNVEV (reference sequence). CDR3 sequence (DNA): TGCGCCAGCAGTGTAGCGAGGGATGAGCAGTTCTTC. Its protein product is CASSVARDEQFF.

This rearrangement joins TRBV4-2 to TRBJ2-7, with 7 bases matching TRBD2. Germline-derived CDR1 and CDR2 are LGHNA and YNFKEQ. The CDR3 consists of 14 residues. Losses at the gene ends were 3 bases for V and 3 bases for J; bases not matched to a gene: 5. As DNA, the CDR3 is TGTGCCAGCAGCCAGGCTAGCGGCGGCTACGAGCAGTACTTC. Encoded protein: CASSQASGGYEQYF.

The chain is built from TRBV5-8 and TRBJ1-2; 10 nucleotides match TRBD1. The germline CDR1 and CDR2 sequences are SGHTS and YDEGEE. The CDR3 length is 13 residues. V trimming: 3 bases; J trimming: 6 bases; junction bases outside the gene matches: 2. The CDR3 nucleotides read TGTGCCAGCAGCTCGGGACAGGGGAATGGCTACACCTTC. This gives the protein CASSSGQGNGYTF.

The chain links TRBV18 to TRBJ1-1; D unresolved. The CDR3 has 13 residues. Germline CDR1 and CDR2: KGHSH and LQKENI. With 3 bases removed from V and 3 bases from J, the gap between germline ends came to 8 bases. The DNA of the CDR3 is TGTGCCAGCTCACCCGTCGGGGACACTGAAGCTTTCTTT. This codes for CASSPVGDTEAFF.

The gene calls are TRBV7-8 and TRBJ2-1; D is perhaps TRBD1 (6 bases). The CDR3 loop spans 14 amino acids. The V end was cut by 5 bases, the J end by 4 bases, with 12 bases between. The V gene's germline CDR1 is SGHVS and CDR2 FQNEAQ. The CDR3 sequence: CASSQGWGYNEQFF. The CDR3 nucleotides are TGTGCCAGCAGCCAGGGGTGGGGATACAATGAGCAGTTCTTC. The complete variable domain, with remaining parts taken from reference TRBV7-8 and TRBJ2-1, reads GAGVSQSPRYKVAKRGQDVALRCDPISGHVSLFWYQQALGQGPEFLTYFQNEAQLDKSGLPSDRFFAERPEGSVSTLKIQRTQQEDSAVYLCASSQGWGYNEQFFGPGTRLTVL.

The V call is TRBV7-9, the J call TRBJ1-2, with 11 bases matching TRBD1. V lost 5 bases to trimming and J lost 3 bases; unmatched junction nucleotides: 8. Germline V lookup: CDR1 SEHNR, CDR2 FQNEAQ (reference sequence). The CDR3 runs to 16 residues. The CDR3 region has the DNA TGTGCCAGCAGCCCGGGACAGGGGGTTTCGGACTATGGCTACACCTTC. Translation gives CASSPGQGVSDYGYTF.

The chain is built from TRBV7-2 and TRBJ1-3, with 10 bases identical to TRBD1. In germline, CDR1 is SGHTA, CDR2 FQGNSA. The CDR3 loop spans 19 amino acids. The junction had 9 bases not matched to a gene; V was cut back by 1 base and J by 0 bases. Here the CDR3 reads CASSLGPGRDRGSGNTIYF. The CDR3 DNA is TGTGCCAGCAGCTTAGGTCCGGGTCGGGACAGGGGCTCTGGAAACACCATATATTTT.